This is a list of T cell receptor beta chains from one sample in a study of shared clonotypes between healthy human individuals. Sequencing was performed with immunoSEQ multiplex PCR; in TCRdb, only in-frame clones are kept and a portion is missing. The repertoire holds around 2.5 million clones, with 90% to 95% as singletons. Material: naive CD4+ T cells from PBMCs. The receptor set was obtained from a young man in good health. Some clones in this sample may be carry-over from other donors' samples. CDR3s include the opening cysteine and the closing phenylalanine or tryptophan. The D gene is left open where the match is weak. The size entry is marked missing in some rows and otherwise reads once, few, many or a size class.

j_call | d_call | clone_size | v_call | cdr3_length | cdr3_aa | cdr3_nt
TRBJ2-7 | - | once | TRBV19 | 15 | CASSKESSGVYEQYF | TGTGCCAGTAGTAAAGAGTCTAGTGGCGTGTACGAGCAGTACTTC
TRBJ2-5 | - | - | TRBV6-5 | 16 | CASSYPGVGGLETQYF | TGTGCCAGCAGTTACCCGGGGGTAGGGGGGCTGGAGACCCAGTACTTC
TRBJ1-1 | - | - | TRBV5-5 | 14 | CASRPAPGAEGAFF | TGTGCCAGCAGGCCCGCCCCAGGGGCCGAAGGGGCTTTCTTT
TRBJ1-1 | - | - | TRBV6-5 | 13 | CASSNVLNTEAFF | TGTGCCAGCAGTAACGTCTTGAACACTGAAGCTTTCTTT
TRBJ2-7 | - | - | TRBV6-1 | 16 | CASSEAFISPTYEQYF | TGTGCCAGCAGTGAAGCGTTCATATCCCCCACCTACGAGCAGTACTTC
TRBJ2-2 | TRBD1 | - | TRBV5-1 | 18 | CASSRMKQGAVGTGELFF | TGCGCCAGCAGCAGAATGAAACAGGGGGCAGTAGGAACCGGGGAGCTGTTTTTT
TRBJ2-7 | TRBD2 | - | TRBV5-5 | 18 | CASSSRPVGGWSVYEQYF | TGTGCCAGCAGCTCACGCCCCGTGGGAGGGTGGAGTGTCTACGAGCAGTACTTC
TRBJ2-7 | - | - | TRBV5-4 | 14 | CASSSGGGSYEQYF | TGTGCCAGCAGCTCCGGTGGAGGGAGTTACGAGCAGTACTTC
TRBJ1-5 | - | - | TRBV5-3 | 14 | CASSLEAGNQPQHF | TGTGCCAGCAGCTTGGAAGCAGGGAATCAGCCCCAGCATTTT
TRBJ1-3 | - | - | TRBV9 | 17 | CASSVDPLSLSGNTIYF | TGTGCCAGCAGCGTAGATCCTTTGAGCCTCTCGGGAAACACCATATATTTT
TRBJ1-5 | - | - | TRBV6-1 | 15 | CASRLGVGVDQPQHF | TGTGCCAGCAGGCTAGGCGTGGGTGTTGATCAGCCCCAGCATTTT
TRBJ2-1 | - | - | TRBV18 | 15 | CASSLGAVDYNEQFF | TGTGCCAGCTCCTTGGGGGCAGTCGATTACAATGAGCAGTTCTTC
TRBJ2-7 | - | - | TRBV9 | 14 | CASSVGRTTYEQYF | TGTGCCAGCAGCGTAGGGAGGACAACCTACGAGCAGTACTTC
TRBJ2-2 | TRBD2 | - | TRBV7-3 | 17 | CASSLQGLATPTGELFF | TGTGCCAGCAGCTTACAAGGACTAGCGACCCCGACCGGGGAGCTGTTTTTT
TRBJ2-5 | TRBD1 | - | TRBV12-5 | 18 | CASGPGQGARRLQETQYF | TGTGCTAGTGGCCCGGGACAGGGGGCCCGACGCCTTCAAGAGACCCAGTACTTC